One and the same sample provided the 9 T cell receptor beta chains below, sequenced in a study of shared clonotypes between healthy human individuals. Clones were sequenced by immunoSEQ multiplex PCR, and TCRdb holds only the in-frame ones, with some missing. Among some 550,000 clones listed, almost 97% were seen once. Sequences were obtained from naive CD4+ T cells sorted from blood. Subset described: CD45RA+ positively selected. The receptors shown here come from a woman aged 25-40 years in good health.

The chain joins TRBV19 to TRBJ2-7, with D uncertain. CDR3 length: 14 amino acids. The V and J ends lost 1 base and 0 bases respectively, with 7 bases between them. In germline, CDR1 is LNHDA, CDR2 SQIVND (reference sequence). CDR3 bases: TGTGCCAGTAGTATAGCGACGGCCTCCTACGAGCAGTACTTC. Protein: CASSIATASYEQYF.

The V and J genes are TRBV19 and TRBJ1-1; tentatively, D is TRBD1 (6 bases). The ends were cut back, 7 bases at V and 11 bases at J, with 14 bases in the middle. CDR3 length: 11 amino acids. Germline CDR1 and CDR2: LNHDA and SQIVND (reference sequence). The CDR3 loop is CASNWGARAFF. Written as DNA, the CDR3 is TGTGCCAGTAACTGGGGGGCGCGGGCTTTCTTT.

The gene calls are TRBV2 and TRBJ2-3; D gene unclear. The CDR3 extends over 14 amino acids. Germline lookup yields CDR1 SNHLY and CDR2 FYNNEI. The V end was cut by 6 bases, the J end by 0 bases, with 10 bases between. CDR3 coding DNA: TGTGCCAGCAGGTTGGTCCCTAGCACAGATACGCAGTATTTT. Translating gives CASRLVPSTDTQYF.

This clone has just one count. The V gene is TRBV11-3, the J gene TRBJ2-3, with 7 bases that match TRBD1. Looked up from germline, CDR1 is SGHNT and CDR2 is YENEEA. Losses at the gene ends were 6 bases for V and 5 bases for J; bases not matched to a gene: 8. The CDR3 spans 14 residues. CDR3 nucleotides: TGTGCCAGCAGATTCAGGGGGAACAAAGATACGCAGTATTTT. It translates to CASRFRGNKDTQYF.

A remark on this clone: This same CDR3 is encoded by further DNA sequences in the sample. The CDR3 DNA follows: TGTGCCAGTTCCGCGAGCCCGGGACAGGGCTCCCTTTATAGCAATCAGCCCCAGCATTTT. Residues: CASSASPGQGSLYSNQPQHF. V is TRBV28 and J is TRBJ1-5, with 9 bases identical to TRBD1. The germline CDR1 and CDR2 sequences are MDHEN and SYDVKM. With V trimmed by 9 bases and J by 0 bases, 21 bases remained unmatched. The length of the CDR3 is 20 residues. Based on the CDR3 plus reference TRBV28 and TRBJ1-5, the full variable domain is DVKVTQSSRYLVKRTGEKVFLECVQDMDHENMFWYRQDPGLGLRLIYFSYDVKMKEKGDIPEGYSVSREKKERFSLILESASTNQTSMYLCASSASPGQGSLYSNQPQHFGDGTRLSIL.

This clone was recorded only once. The chain is built from TRBV15 and TRBJ1-4; D unresolved. V lost 6 bases and J 5 bases, leaving 7 bases between the germline ends. The CDR3 runs to 12 residues. Germline V gene sequence: CDR1 LNHNV, CDR2 YYDKDF (reference sequence). CDR3 in DNA: TGTGCCACCAGGGGAAGAAATGAAAAACTGTTTTTT. This encodes CATRGRNEKLFF.

The rearrangement joins TRBV29-1 to TRBJ1-5; D is possibly TRBD1 (5 bases). V lost 6 bases, J lost 0 bases, and 6 bases lay in between. CDR1 and CDR2 from the germline V gene are SQVTM and ANQGSEA. The CDR3 consists of 12 residues. The CDR3 DNA is TGCAGCGTAGGGGATAGCAATCAGCCCCAGCATTTT. The encoded protein is CSVGDSNQPQHF. Complete variable domain (other parts from reference TRBV29-1 and TRBJ1-5): SAVISQKPSRDICQRGTSLTIQCQVDSQVTMMFWYRQQPGQSLTLIATANQGSEATYESGFVIDKFPISRPNLTFSTLTVSNMSPEDSSIYLCSVGDSNQPQHFGDGTRLSIL.

The chain uses TRBV7-7 and TRBJ2-1, with a weak D call TRBD2 (6 bases). V was shortened by 7 bases and J by 9 bases, with 22 bases between the two germline ends. The length of the CDR3 is 15 residues. The germline V gene encodes CDR1 SSHAT and CDR2 FNYEAQ (reference sequence). This chain's CDR3 is CASTLGPEGLGEQFF. The DNA of the CDR3 is TGTGCCAGCACTCTAGGTCCAGAGGGACTCGGTGAGCAGTTCTTC.

The chain links TRBV10-3 to TRBJ1-3; a weak D match, TRBD1 (6 bases). CDR1 is ENHRY, CDR2 SYGVKD, per germline. The CDR3 length is 15 residues. V was cut by 4 bases and J by 0 bases, with 10 bases left in between. Here the CDR3 DNA reads TGTGCCATCAGTGGCTTGACAGGCTCTGGAAACACCATATATTTT. It specifies CAISGLTGSGNTIYF.